This TCR beta chain was recovered during a study of blood T cell repertoires in COVID-19. Study information: Italy, Spain and the United States were the sources of the convalescent and acute COVID-19 samples. T cells, B-cell-depleted T cells, or PBMCs provided the cDNA or gDNA that served as material.

Participants, about 18 to 90 years old, spanned about 26 US areas. The V gene's germline CDR1 is LNHNV and CDR2 YYDKDF (reference sequence). This CDR3 has 13 amino acids. Trimming cost V 0 bases and J 11 bases, with 13 bases left between them. Authors' methods: Amplifying reference gene primers gave estimates of nucleated cell counts. Sequenced by immunoSEQ multiplex PCR; TCRdb stores in-frame clones only, minus some. V, J and clone size derive from that table, while D and trimming were established from the DNA sequence. The profile shows about 400,000 clones, approximately 91% of them singletons. The sequenced material came from PBMCs or T cells enriched from blood (not recorded which). This TCR came from a woman in her forties with acute COVID-19. The chain employs TRBV15 and TRBJ1-1, with D possibly TRBD1 on 6 matching bases. The DNA for the CDR3 is TGTGCCACCAGCAGAGATTTAACAGGGTATGCTTTCTTT. Translated, it gives CATSRDLTGYAFF.